This T cell receptor (beta chain) was recorded in a study of blood T cell repertoires in COVID-19. Across the study: COVID-19 samples collected from the United States, Italy and Spain covered acute and convalescent phases.

Here immunoSEQ multiplex PCR was the method, and the copy in TCRdb shows in-frame clones only, minus some. Here the sample spans 250,000 or so clones, more than 65% being singletons. The CDR3 consists of 15 residues. The germline V gene has CDR1 SGHRS and CDR2 YFSETQ. V lost 0 bases and J lost 4, with 11 bases in between. The J gene is TRBJ2-1, the V gene TRBV5-1, with D maybe TRBD1 (6 bases). The clonotype originates from a man aged 35 to 55 who had recovered from COVID-19. Material for sequencing was peripheral blood. DNA of the CDR3: TGCGCCAGCAGCTTGGTCGGGACAATTTACAATGAGCAGTTCTTC. This codes for CASSLVGTIYNEQFF.